Below, 28 T cell receptor beta chains from the same sample are listed, as sequenced in a study of blood T cells in healthy people across ages. A second about 7 to 11 cycle PCR used barcoded and J-beta primers. A single record per CDR3 protein comes from TCRdb applying MiXCR to the 5' RACE reads. The sample holds over a million distinct CDR3 sequences, approximately 26% seen once. In addition, the sample was reused for a study of T cells of mothers and their children.

The sequencing sample was made of blood. The source is a girl aged 2 to 10 in good health.

Concerning this clonotype: The junction shows a germline mismatch at one end, possibly a read error. V is TRBV4-2 and J is TRBJ2-5; 9 bases match TRBD2. The germline V gene encodes CDR1 LGHNA and CDR2 YNFKEQ. This CDR3 has 15 amino acids. The DNA for the CDR3 is TGTGCCAGCAGCCGGACTAGCGCGGTAAACAATGAGCTGTTCTTC. Its protein product is CASSRTSAVNNELFF.

This chain joins TRBV12-3 or TRBV12-4 and TRBJ1-3; TRBD1 aligns across 8 bases. The ends lost 4 bases at V and 0 bases at J; junction bases unmatched: 8. The CDR3 runs to 17 residues. Here the CDR3 DNA reads TGTGCCAGCAGTTCCGGACAGGGATCGGTCTCTGGAAACACCATATATTTT. This gives the protein CASSSGQGSVSGNTIYF.

Only a few counts were recorded for this clonotype. The J gene is TRBJ1-1, the V gene TRBV28; unclear D gene. Looked up from germline, CDR1 is MDHEN and CDR2 is SYDVKM. Trimming left V 5 bases short and J 3 bases short, with 13 bases between. The CDR3 covers 14 residues. The CDR3 protein is CASSPPDVDTEAFF. In nucleotides, the CDR3 is TGTGCCAGCAGTCCGCCAGATGTAGACACTGAAGCTTTCTTT.

This clonotype has just a few counts. V usage is TRBV4-3 and J usage is TRBJ1-4; D uncertain. Trimming removed 4 bases at V and 4 bases at J, with 13 bases between. Germline CDR1 is LGHNA and CDR2 is YSLEER. The CDR3 sequence is 15 residues long. CDR3 in DNA: TGCGCCAGCAGCCTAGACGGAAAAATTAATGAAAAACTGTTTTTT. Translation gives CASSLDGKINEKLFF.

Turning to this clonotype: A junction end diverges from the germline sequence, so it may reflect a read error. V and J are TRBV25-1 and TRBJ2-3, with D perhaps given as TRBD1 or TRBD2 (5 bases each). This CDR3 is built from 15 residues. Germline V gene data show CDR1 as MGHDK and CDR2 as SYGVNS. The DNA for the CDR3 is TGCGCCAGCAGTGGGACGGGGCGGCGCACAGATACGCAGTATTTT. It translates to CASSGTGRRTDTQYF.

The rearrangement joins TRBV20-1 to TRBJ1-4; D is uncertain. The CDR3 covers 10 residues. In germline, CDR1 is DFQATT, CDR2 SNEGSKA (reference sequence). Trimming pared 5 bases from V and 5 bases from J, leaving 3 bases between. The DNA for the CDR3 is TGCAGTGCTCAAAATGAAAAACTGTTTTTT. It is translated as CSAQNEKLFF.

The sample holds a few counts of this clonotype. The gene calls are TRBV20-1 and TRBJ2-4, with D perhaps given as TRBD1 or TRBD2 (5 bases each). The V and J ends lost 4 bases and 7 bases respectively, with 14 bases between them. Looked up from germline, CDR1 is DFQATT and CDR2 is SNEGSKA (reference sequence). The CDR3 runs to 13 residues. In DNA form, the CDR3 reads TGCAGTGCTAACCCAGTGAGGGGCAACATTCAGTACTTC. This encodes CSANPVRGNIQYF.

V gene TRBV20-1 combines with J gene TRBJ2-7, with D possibly matching TRBD1 (6 bases). The CDR3 is made up of 13 amino acids. Trimming shortened V by 8 bases and J by 2 bases, and 16 bases separated the two germline ends. Germline assignment: CDR1 DFQATT and CDR2 SNEGSKA (reference sequence). CDR3 bases: TGCAGTATCCTGGACAGAGTCGCCTACGAGCAGTACTTC. Translation gives CSILDRVAYEQYF.

This chain links TRBV18 with TRBJ1-1; possibly TRBD1 for D (5 bases). CDR3 length: 17 amino acids. Between the trimmed V and J ends, which lost 4 bases and 0 bases, there was a span of 18 bases. The germline V gene has CDR1 KGHSH and CDR2 LQKENI. CDR3 residues: CASSRGGVSFMNTEAFF. In DNA form, the CDR3 reads TGTGCCAGCTCACGGGGGGGGGTCTCGTTCATGAACACTGAAGCTTTCTTT. Full variable domain (remainder filled in from reference TRBV18 and TRBJ1-1): NAGVMQNPRHLVRRRGQEARLRCSPMKGHSHVYWYRQLPEEGLKFMVYLQKENIIDESGMPKERFSAEFPKEGPSILRIQQVVRGDSAAYFCASSRGGVSFMNTEAFFGQGTRLTVV.

This rearrangement joins TRBV20-1 to TRBJ2-5; maybe TRBD1 (6 bases). The J call could be wrong; TRBJ2-1 is a better fit for the DNA end. Germline assignment: CDR1 DFQATT and CDR2 SNEGSKA (reference sequence). The CDR3 has 14 amino acids. This chain's CDR3 is CSARRAGGLDEQFF. DNA of the CDR3: TGCAGTGCTAGAAGGGCTGGGGGCTTGGATGAGCAGTTCTTC.

The rearrangement links TRBV29-1 to TRBJ1-4, with a weak D call TRBD1 (5 bases). Trimming took 5 bases from V and 1 from J, leaving 8 bases between them. Germline V gene data show CDR1 as SQVTM and CDR2 as ANQGSEA. The CDR3 totals 13 residues. The chain's CDR3 is CSVQGETNEKLFF. CDR3 in DNA: TGCAGCGTTCAAGGGGAAACTAATGAAAAACTGTTTTTT.

This clonotype was found a few times. The V call is TRBV14, the J call TRBJ2-1, with no clear D. Judging by the DNA end, TRBJ2-5 fits better; the J call may be wrong. The CDR3 covers 16 residues. Germline-derived CDR1 and CDR2 are SGHDN and FVKESK. The CDR3 sequence: CASSRVRGLMMETQYF. The CDR3 DNA reads as TGTGCCAGCAGTAGGGTTCGTGGGTTGATGATGGAGACCCAGTACTTC.

This clonotype was recorded a few times. This chain links TRBV7-9 with TRBJ2-5; D is ambiguous. CDR1 and CDR2 from the germline V gene are SEHNR and FQNEAQ (reference sequence). Trimming removed 1 base from V and 5 bases from J, with 8 bases in between. The CDR3 extends over 13 amino acids. The chain's CDR3 is CASSLEVSETQYF. Written as DNA, the CDR3 is TGTGCCAGCAGCTTAGAAGTCTCGGAGACCCAGTACTTC.

The chain joins TRBV20-1 to TRBJ2-1; D perhaps matches TRBD2 (6 bases). The germline V and J ends were trimmed by 0 bases and 8 bases, with 20 bases remaining between them. Germline V lookup: CDR1 DFQATT, CDR2 SNEGSKA (reference sequence). The CDR3 runs to 16 residues. CDR3 coding DNA: TGCAGTGCTAGAGATAGACTAGGGGCCTTGGGGGATGAGCAGTTCTTC. Protein: CSARDRLGALGDEQFF.

The chain links TRBV12-3 or TRBV12-4 to TRBJ1-2; the D gene is possibly TRBD1 (6 bases). The CDR3 totals 16 residues. With 2 bases removed from V and 2 bases from J, the gap between germline ends came to 15 bases. The chain's CDR3 is CASSLRAGGKNYGYTF. The CDR3 nucleotides read TGTGCCAGCAGTTTAAGAGCGGGGGGCAAAAACTATGGCTACACCTTC.

The J gene is TRBJ1-2, the V gene TRBV4-2; 7 bases map to TRBD1. Germline CDR1 is LGHNA and CDR2 is YNFKEQ. With 6 bases clipped from V and 2 bases from J, the junction kept 12 bases outside the gene matches. The CDR3 consists of 16 residues. The CDR3 loop is CASSQREGQSNYGYTF. The CDR3 DNA is TGTGCCAGCAGTCAAAGGGAGGGACAGAGCAACTATGGCTACACCTTC.

This chain connects TRBV6-5 to TRBJ2-5; D may match TRBD1 or TRBD2 (5 bases each). Trimming removed 2 bases at V and 11 bases at J, with 21 bases between. Per the germline V gene, CDR1 is MNHEY and CDR2 is SVGAGI. The CDR3 covers 15 residues. CDR3 nucleotide sequence: TGTGCCAGCAGTTACGCTGGGACGTTGAGCTGGGAGCAGTACTTC. Translating it yields CASSYAGTLSWEQYF.

This clonotype was seen a few times. J is TRBJ1-6 and V is TRBV4-3, with a possible D match to TRBD1 (5 bases). CDR3 length equals 15 residues. The V gene's germline CDR1 is LGHNA and CDR2 YSLEER. V lost 0 bases, J lost 9 bases, and 12 bases lay in between. The CDR3 DNA is TGCGCCAGCAGCCAAGATTGGGGGTCGGGTTCACCCCTCCACTTT. It specifies CASSQDWGSGSPLHF.

This clonotype turned up a few times. The J gene is TRBJ2-5, the V gene TRBV24-1; D is possibly TRBD2 (6 bases). The DNA matches TRBJ2-1 better at its end, which makes the J call doubtful. Germline CDR1 KGHDR, CDR2 SFDVKD. The CDR3 runs to 16 residues. The CDR3 region has the DNA TGTGCCACCAGTGATTTGAGATTCGGGACTCAAAATGAGCAGTTCTTC. It encodes CATSDLRFGTQNEQFF.

This rearrangement joins TRBV5-1 to TRBJ2-7; D unclear. Trimming removed 7 bases at V and 5 bases at J, with 16 bases between. CDR3 length: 13 residues. CDR1 is SGHRS and CDR2 is YFSETQ in the germline V gene. DNA of the CDR3: TGCGCCAGCCGACCGGCAGGAAGGGACGAGCAGTACTTC. Protein product: CASRPAGRDEQYF.

V usage is TRBV4-3 and J usage is TRBJ1-3; D ambiguous. The CDR3 contains 16 residues. Germline assignment: CDR1 LGHNA and CDR2 YSLEER. V lost 0 bases and J 1 base, leaving 10 bases between the germline ends. CDR3 loop: CASSQDFRSSGNTIYF. CDR3 nucleotide sequence: TGCGCCAGCAGCCAAGATTTTCGGAGTTCTGGAAACACCATATATTTT.

The rearrangement links TRBV6-2 or TRBV6-3 to TRBJ2-3, with D perhaps matching TRBD2 (6 bases). V was pared by 5 bases and J by 4 bases, with 16 bases between. The CDR3 sequence is 15 residues long. CDR1 is MNHEY, CDR2 SVGEGT, per germline. CDR3 coding DNA: TGTGCCAGCAGTCGGGCCTCCGGAGGGGCAGATACGCAGTATTTT. It codes for CASSRASGGADTQYF.

V and J are TRBV7-2 and TRBJ1-2, with a possible D match to TRBD1 (5 bases). The CDR3 has 15 amino acids. Trimming stripped 3 bases from V and 0 bases from J, with 11 bases between. Germline CDR1 reads SGHTA; CDR2 reads FQGNSA. The CDR3 DNA sequence: TGTGCCAGCAGCTTGTCGGGGCCACCTAACTATGGCTACACCTTC. As protein: CASSLSGPPNYGYTF.

The genes are TRBV12-3 or TRBV12-4 and TRBJ1-2; TRBD1 might be the D (6 bases). Trimming removed 3 bases at V and 7 bases at J, with 18 bases between. The CDR3 has 15 residues. The CDR3 coding sequence is TGTGCCAGCAGTTTCGGTGGGGGGCAGGGCTCTGGCTACACCTTC. It is translated as CASSFGGGQGSGYTF.

The gene calls are TRBV10-3 and TRBJ2-1; 8 bases fit TRBD2. Germline loops: CDR1 ENHRY, CDR2 SYGVKD. The ends lost 6 bases at V and 7 bases at J; junction bases unmatched: 5. This CDR3 comprises 13 residues. This CDR3 reads CAIRLAGSNEQFF. Here the CDR3 DNA reads TGTGCCATCAGGCTAGCGGGTTCAAATGAGCAGTTCTTC.

The chain links TRBV12-3 or TRBV12-4 to TRBJ1-1; no definite D call. The V end lost 6 bases, the J end lost 0 bases, and 17 bases lay between the germline ends. The CDR3 extends over 16 amino acids. CDR3 sequence reads: CASRVSFSFMNTEAFF. In DNA, the CDR3 is TGTGCCAGCAGGGTCAGTTTTAGTTTCATGAACACTGAAGCTTTCTTT.

The chain employs TRBV14 and TRBJ2-7; TRBD1 matches at 9 bases. In germline, CDR1 is SGHDN, CDR2 FVKESK. The V and J ends lost 4 bases and 0 bases, in that order; junction bases with no gene match: 7. This CDR3 comprises 16 residues. The CDR3: CASSRTGTGSSYEQYF. The DNA for the CDR3 is TGTGCCAGCAGCCGGACCGGGACAGGGAGCTCCTACGAGCAGTACTTC.

The chain is built from TRBV29-1 and TRBJ2-1; D uncertain. The length of the CDR3 is 16 residues. Looked up from germline, CDR1 is SQVTM and CDR2 is ANQGSEA. V lost 0 bases and J 0 bases, leaving 12 bases between the germline ends. The CDR3 sequence: CSVEESGRSSYNEQFF. The DNA for the CDR3 is TGCAGCGTTGAAGAATCGGGCCGGAGCTCCTACAATGAGCAGTTCTTC.